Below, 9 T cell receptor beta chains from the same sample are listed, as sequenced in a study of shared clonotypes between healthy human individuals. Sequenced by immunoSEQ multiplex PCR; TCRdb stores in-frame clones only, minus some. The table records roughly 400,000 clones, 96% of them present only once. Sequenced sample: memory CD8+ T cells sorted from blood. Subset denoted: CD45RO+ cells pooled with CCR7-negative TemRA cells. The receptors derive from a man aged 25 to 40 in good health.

The DNA for the CDR3 is TGTGCCAGCAGCTTGGGTGGGGGCACCGGGGAGCTGTTTTTT. It translates to CASSLGGGTGELFF. This chain uses TRBV5-4 with TRBJ2-2; perhaps D is TRBD1 or TRBD2 (5 bases each). The CDR3 loop spans 14 amino acids. Trimming shortened V by 0 bases and J by 4 bases, and 7 bases separated the two germline ends. Germline CDR1 is SGHNT and CDR2 is YYREEE (reference sequence).

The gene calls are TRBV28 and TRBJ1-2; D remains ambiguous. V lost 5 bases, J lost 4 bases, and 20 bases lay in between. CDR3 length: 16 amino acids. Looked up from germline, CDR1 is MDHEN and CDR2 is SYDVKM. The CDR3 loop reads CASSPKDKPPSYGYTF. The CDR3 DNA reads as TGTGCCAGCAGTCCGAAAGACAAACCACCCTCCTATGGCTACACCTTC.

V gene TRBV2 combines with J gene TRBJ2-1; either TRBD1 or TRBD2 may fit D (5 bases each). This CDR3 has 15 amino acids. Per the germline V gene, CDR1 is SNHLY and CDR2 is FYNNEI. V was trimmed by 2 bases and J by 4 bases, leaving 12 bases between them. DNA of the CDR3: TGTGCCAGCAGTGAAATGGGACCGGAATACAATGAGCAGTTCTTC. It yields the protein CASSEMGPEYNEQFF.

CDR3 nucleotide sequence: TGTGCCAGTAGATCACGGATCGGAGCTACTACGGAGCAGTACTTC. Residues: CASRSRIGATTEQYF. The V call is TRBV19, the J call TRBJ2-7; D not resolved. V lost 6 bases to trimming and J lost 7 bases, with 22 bases between them. This CDR3 is built from 15 residues. The germline V gene has CDR1 LNHDA and CDR2 SQIVND (reference sequence).

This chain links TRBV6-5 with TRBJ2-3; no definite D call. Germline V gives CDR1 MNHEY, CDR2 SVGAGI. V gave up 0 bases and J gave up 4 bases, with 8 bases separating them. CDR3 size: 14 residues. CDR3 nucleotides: TGTGCCAGCAGTTACTCGGGTCCGGCAGATACGCAGTATTTT. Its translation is CASSYSGPADTQYF.

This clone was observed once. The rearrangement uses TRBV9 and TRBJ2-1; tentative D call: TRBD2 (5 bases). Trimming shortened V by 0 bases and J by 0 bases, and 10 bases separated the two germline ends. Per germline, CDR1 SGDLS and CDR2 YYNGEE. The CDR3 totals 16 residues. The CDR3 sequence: CASSVVGEGSYNEQFF. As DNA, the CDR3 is TGTGCCAGCAGCGTAGTCGGGGAAGGCTCCTACAATGAGCAGTTCTTC.

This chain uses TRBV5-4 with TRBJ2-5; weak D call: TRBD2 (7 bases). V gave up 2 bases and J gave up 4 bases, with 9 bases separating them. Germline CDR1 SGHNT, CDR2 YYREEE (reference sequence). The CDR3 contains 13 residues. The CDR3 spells CASSLGGVETQYF. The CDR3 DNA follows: TGTGCCAGCAGCTTAGGGGGGGTAGAGACCCAGTACTTC.

CDR3 in amino acids: CASSTYGLLAYGYTF. DNA for the CDR3: TGTGCCAGTAGTACCTATGGACTGCTTGCCTATGGCTACACCTTC. The chain links TRBV19 to TRBJ1-2; D remains unclear. Trimming pared 4 bases from V and 4 bases from J, leaving 16 bases between. CDR3 length: 15 amino acids. The germline V gene has CDR1 LNHDA and CDR2 SQIVND (reference sequence).

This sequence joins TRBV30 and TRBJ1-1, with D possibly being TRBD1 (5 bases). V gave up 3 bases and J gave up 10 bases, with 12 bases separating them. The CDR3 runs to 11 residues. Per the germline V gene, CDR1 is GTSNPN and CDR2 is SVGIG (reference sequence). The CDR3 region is CAWRGGVLAFF. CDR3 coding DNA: TGTGCCTGGAGGGGGGGAGTGTTAGCTTTCTTT.